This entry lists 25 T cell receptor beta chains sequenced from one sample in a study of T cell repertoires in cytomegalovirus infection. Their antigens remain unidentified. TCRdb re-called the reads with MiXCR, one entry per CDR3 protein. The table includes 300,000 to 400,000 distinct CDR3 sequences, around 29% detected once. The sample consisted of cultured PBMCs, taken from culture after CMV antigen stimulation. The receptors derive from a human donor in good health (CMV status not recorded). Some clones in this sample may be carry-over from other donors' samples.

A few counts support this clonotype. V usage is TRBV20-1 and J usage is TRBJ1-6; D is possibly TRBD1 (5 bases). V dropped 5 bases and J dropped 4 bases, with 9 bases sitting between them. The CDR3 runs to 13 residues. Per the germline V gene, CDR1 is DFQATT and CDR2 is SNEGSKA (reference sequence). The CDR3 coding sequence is TGCAGTGCTGGGACGGCTTATAATTCACCCCTCCACTTT. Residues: CSAGTAYNSPLHF.

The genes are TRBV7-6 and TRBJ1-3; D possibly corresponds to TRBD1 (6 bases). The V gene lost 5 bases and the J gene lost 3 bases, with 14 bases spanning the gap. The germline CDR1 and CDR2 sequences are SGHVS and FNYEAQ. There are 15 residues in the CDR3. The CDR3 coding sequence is TGTGCCAGCAGCCTAGGGGGTGGCGGTGGAAACACCATATATTTT. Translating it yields CASSLGGGGGNTIYF.

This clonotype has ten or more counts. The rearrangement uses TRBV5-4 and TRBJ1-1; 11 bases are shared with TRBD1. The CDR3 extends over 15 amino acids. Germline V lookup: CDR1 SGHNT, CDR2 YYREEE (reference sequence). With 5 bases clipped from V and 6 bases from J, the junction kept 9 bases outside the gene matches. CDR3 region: CASSLEGQGASEAFF. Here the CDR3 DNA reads TGTGCCAGCAGTCTCGAAGGACAGGGGGCATCTGAAGCTTTCTTT.

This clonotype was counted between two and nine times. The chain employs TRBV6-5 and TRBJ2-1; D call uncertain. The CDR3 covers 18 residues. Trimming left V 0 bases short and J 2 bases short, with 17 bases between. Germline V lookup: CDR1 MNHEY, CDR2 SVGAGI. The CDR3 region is CASSYSSRLDGTYNEQFF. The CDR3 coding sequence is TGTGCCAGCAGTTACTCGAGCAGGTTGGATGGCACCTACAATGAGCAGTTCTTC.

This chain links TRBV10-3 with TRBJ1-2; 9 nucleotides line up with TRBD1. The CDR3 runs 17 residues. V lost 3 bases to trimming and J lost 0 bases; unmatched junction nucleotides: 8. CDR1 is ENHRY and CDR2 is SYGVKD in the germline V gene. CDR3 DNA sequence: TGTGCCATCAGTGACCCGGGACAGGGAAGCTCTAACTATGGCTACACCTTC. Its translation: CAISDPGQGSSNYGYTF.

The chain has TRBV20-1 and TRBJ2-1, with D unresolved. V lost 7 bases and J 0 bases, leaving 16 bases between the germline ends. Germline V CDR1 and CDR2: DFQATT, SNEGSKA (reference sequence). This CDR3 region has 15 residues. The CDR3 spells CSGRRGSSSYNEQFF. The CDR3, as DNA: TGCAGTGGCAGACGTGGCAGCAGCTCCTACAATGAGCAGTTCTTC.

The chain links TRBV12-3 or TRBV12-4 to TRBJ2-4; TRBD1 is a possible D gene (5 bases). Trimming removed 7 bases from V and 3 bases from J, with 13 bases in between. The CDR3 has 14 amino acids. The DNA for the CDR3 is TGTGCCAGCAATTCAGGGTTGGGCAAAAACATTCAGTACTTC. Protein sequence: CASNSGLGKNIQYF.

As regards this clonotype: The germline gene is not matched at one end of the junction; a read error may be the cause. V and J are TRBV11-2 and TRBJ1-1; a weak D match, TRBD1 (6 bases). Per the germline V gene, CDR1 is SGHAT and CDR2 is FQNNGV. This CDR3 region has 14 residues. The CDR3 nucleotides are TGTGCCAGCAGCTTAGAAGGACAGTACGGTGAATCTTTCTTT. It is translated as CASSLEGQYGESFF. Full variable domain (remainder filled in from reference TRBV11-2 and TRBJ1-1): EAGVAQSPRYKIIEKRQSVAFWCNPISGHATLYWYQQILGQGPKLLIQFQNNGVVDDSQLPKDRFSAERLKGVDSTLKIQPAKLEDSAVYLCASSLEGQYGESFFGQGTRLTVV.

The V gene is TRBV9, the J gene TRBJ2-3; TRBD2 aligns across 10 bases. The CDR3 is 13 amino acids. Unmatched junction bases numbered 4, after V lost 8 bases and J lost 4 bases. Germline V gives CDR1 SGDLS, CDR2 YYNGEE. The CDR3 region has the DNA TGTGCCAGTAATAGCGGGGGGCCAGATACGCAGTATTTT. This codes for CASNSGGPDTQYF.

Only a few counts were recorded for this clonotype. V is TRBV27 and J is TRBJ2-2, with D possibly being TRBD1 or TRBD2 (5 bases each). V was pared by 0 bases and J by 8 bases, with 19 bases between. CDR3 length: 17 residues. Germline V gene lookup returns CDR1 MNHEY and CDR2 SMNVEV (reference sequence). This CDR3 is CASSLSGASPGGGELFF. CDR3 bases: TGTGCCAGCAGTTTATCCGGGGCCTCGCCCGGAGGAGGGGAGCTGTTTTTT.

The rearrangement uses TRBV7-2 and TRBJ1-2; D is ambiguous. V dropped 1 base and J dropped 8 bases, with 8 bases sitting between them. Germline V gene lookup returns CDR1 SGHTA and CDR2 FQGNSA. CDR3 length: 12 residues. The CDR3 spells CASSLGVEGYTF. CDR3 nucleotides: TGTGCCAGCAGCTTAGGGGTTGAGGGCTACACCTTC.

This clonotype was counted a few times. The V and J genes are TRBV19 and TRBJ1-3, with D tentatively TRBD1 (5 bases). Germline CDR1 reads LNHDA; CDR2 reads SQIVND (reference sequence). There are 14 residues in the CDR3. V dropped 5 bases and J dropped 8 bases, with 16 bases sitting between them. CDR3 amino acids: CASSGDLTPDTIYF. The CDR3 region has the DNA TGTGCCAGTAGTGGGGACCTCACTCCGGACACCATATATTTT.

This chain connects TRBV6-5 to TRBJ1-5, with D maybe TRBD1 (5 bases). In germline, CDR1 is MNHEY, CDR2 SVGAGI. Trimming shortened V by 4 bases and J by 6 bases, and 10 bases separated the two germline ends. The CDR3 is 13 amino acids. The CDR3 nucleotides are TGTGCCAGCAGTTTAGACAGAGCTCAGCCCCAGCATTTT. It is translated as CASSLDRAQPQHF.

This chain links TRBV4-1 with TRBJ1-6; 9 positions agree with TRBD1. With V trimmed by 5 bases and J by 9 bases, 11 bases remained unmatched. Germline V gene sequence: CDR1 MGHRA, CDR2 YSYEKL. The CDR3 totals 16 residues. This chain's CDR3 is CASSKTYPGQGSPLHF. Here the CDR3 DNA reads TGCGCCAGCAGCAAAACCTACCCGGGACAGGGTTCACCCCTCCACTTT.

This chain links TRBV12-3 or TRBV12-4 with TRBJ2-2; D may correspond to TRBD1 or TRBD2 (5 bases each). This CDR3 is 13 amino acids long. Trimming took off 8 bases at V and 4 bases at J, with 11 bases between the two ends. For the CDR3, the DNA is TGTGCCAGCGCCACTAGGGGCACCGGGGAGCTGTTTTTT. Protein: CASATRGTGELFF.

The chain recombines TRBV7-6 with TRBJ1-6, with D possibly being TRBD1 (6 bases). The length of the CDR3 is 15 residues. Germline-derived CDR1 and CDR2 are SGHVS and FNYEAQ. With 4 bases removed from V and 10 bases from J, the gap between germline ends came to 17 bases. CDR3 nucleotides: TGTGCCAGCAGCTCCGTAATGGGGGGCGAATCACCCCTCCACTTT. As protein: CASSSVMGGESPLHF.

This CDR3 is CASSLRATESPLHF. In DNA form, the CDR3 reads TGTGCCAGCAGCTTACGGGCCACCGAGTCACCCCTCCACTTT. The genes are TRBV7-9 and TRBJ1-6; D unclear. Germline V gene lookup returns CDR1 SEHNR and CDR2 FQNEAQ (reference sequence). The CDR3 is 14 amino acids. V lost 2 bases to trimming and J lost 10 bases, with 12 bases between them.

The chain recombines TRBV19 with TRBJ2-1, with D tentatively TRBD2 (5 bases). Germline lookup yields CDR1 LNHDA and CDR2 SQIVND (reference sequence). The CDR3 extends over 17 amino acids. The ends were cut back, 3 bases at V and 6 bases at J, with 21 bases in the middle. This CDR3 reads CASSIRTVIGESNEQFF. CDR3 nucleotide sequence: TGTGCCAGTAGTATCCGTACAGTGATCGGGGAATCCAATGAGCAGTTCTTC.

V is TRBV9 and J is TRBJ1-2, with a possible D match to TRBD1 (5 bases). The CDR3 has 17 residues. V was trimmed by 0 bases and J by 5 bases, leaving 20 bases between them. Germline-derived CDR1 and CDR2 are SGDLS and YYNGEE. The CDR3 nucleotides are TGTGCCAGCAGCGTAGGTGGGTGGGGGGGGGGTGATTATGGCTACACCTTC. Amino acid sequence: CASSVGGWGGGDYGYTF. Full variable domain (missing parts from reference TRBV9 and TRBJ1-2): DSGVTQTPKHLITATGQRVTLRCSPRSGDLSVYWYQQSLDQGLQFLIQYYNGEERAKGNILERFSAQQFPDLHSELNLSSLELGDSALYFCASSVGGWGGGDYGYTFGSGTRLTVV.

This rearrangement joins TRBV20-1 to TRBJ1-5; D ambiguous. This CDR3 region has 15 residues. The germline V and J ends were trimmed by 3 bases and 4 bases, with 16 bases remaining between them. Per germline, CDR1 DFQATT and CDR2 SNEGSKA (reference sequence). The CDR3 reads CSASAPRGSNQPQHF. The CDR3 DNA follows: TGCAGTGCTAGTGCCCCCAGAGGCTCTAATCAGCCCCAGCATTTT.

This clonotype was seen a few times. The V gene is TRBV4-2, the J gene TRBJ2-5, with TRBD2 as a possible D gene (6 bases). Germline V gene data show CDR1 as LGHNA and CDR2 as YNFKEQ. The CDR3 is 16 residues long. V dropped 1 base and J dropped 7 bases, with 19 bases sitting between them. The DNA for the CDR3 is TGTGCCAGCAGCCAAGGGGGAGGTTCGCGTGGTGCGACCCAGTACTTC. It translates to CASSQGGGSRGATQYF.

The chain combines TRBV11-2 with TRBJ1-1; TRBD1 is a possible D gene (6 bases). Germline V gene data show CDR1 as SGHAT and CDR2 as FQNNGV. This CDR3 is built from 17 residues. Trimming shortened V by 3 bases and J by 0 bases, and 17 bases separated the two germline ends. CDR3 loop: CASSFWSRTDMNTEAFF. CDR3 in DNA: TGTGCCAGCAGCTTTTGGTCCCGGACAGATATGAACACTGAAGCTTTCTTT.

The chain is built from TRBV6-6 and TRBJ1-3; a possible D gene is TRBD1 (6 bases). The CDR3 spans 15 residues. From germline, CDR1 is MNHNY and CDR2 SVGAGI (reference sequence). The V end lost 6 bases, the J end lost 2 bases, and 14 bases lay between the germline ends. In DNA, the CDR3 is TGTGCCAGCAGAGCAGGGGATCTTACTGGAAACACCATATATTTT. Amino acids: CASRAGDLTGNTIYF.

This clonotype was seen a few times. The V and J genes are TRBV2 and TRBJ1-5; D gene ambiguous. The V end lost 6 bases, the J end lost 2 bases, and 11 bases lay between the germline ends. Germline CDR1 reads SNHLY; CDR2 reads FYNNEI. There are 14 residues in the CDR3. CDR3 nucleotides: TGTGCCAGCAGGGCGGTAAGGGGCAATCAGCCCCAGCATTTT. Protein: CASRAVRGNQPQHF.

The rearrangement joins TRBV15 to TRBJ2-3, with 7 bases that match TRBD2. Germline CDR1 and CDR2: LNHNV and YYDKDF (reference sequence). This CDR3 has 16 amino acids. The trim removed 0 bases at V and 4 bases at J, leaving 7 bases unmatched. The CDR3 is CATSRDRDYRADTQYF. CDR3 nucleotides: TGTGCCACCAGCAGAGATCGGGACTATCGGGCAGATACGCAGTATTTT.